This entry lists 17 T cell receptor beta chains sequenced from one sample in a study of regulatory T cells in long-lasting Graves disease. Time point indicated: newly diagnosed GD, antithyroid drugs for less than 3 months. Extracted RNA from PBMCs served as the source of the TCR library. iRepertoire HTBI primers and Arm-PCR of CDR3 regions built TCR beta libraries. TCRdb re-analysed the multiplex PCR reads in MiXCR, keeping a single row per CDR3 protein. Of some 400,000 distinct CDR3 sequences in the sample, 15% were seen once. This sample was also put to use in a study of T cells in Graves' hyperthyroidism and ophthalmopathy.

The sequencing used peripheral blood mononuclear cells (PBMCs), collected at new diagnosis, from a patient treated with antithyroid drugs. These receptors originate from a woman aged 25 to 39 with Graves disease.

This clonotype has a handful of counts. This CDR3 is CASSISGGISSYNEQFF. For the CDR3, the DNA is TGTGCCAGTAGTATAAGCGGGGGTATCTCCTCCTACAATGAGCAGTTCTTC. This sequence joins TRBV19 and TRBJ2-1, with 8 bases lining up with TRBD2. The germline V gene encodes CDR1 LNHDA and CDR2 SQIVND (reference sequence). V lost 2 bases and J lost 0; bases outside the gene matches: 6. The CDR3 runs to 17 residues. Complete variable domain (other parts from reference TRBV19 and TRBJ2-1): DGGITQSPKYLFRKEGQNVTLSCEQNLNHDAMYWYRQDPGQGLRLIYYSQIVNDFQKGDIAEGYSVSREKKESFPLTVTSAQKNPTAFYLCASSISGGISSYNEQFFGPGTRLTVL.

This clonotype was seen many times. The chain couples TRBV3-1 to TRBJ2-2; unclear D gene. The CDR3 length is 17 residues. Trimming took off 0 bases at V and 5 bases at J, with 16 bases between the two ends. Germline CDR1 is LGHDT and CDR2 is YNNKEL (reference sequence). CDR3 amino acids: CASSQEFNAEGTGELFF. The CDR3 nucleotides read TGTGCCAGCAGCCAAGAATTCAATGCCGAAGGGACCGGGGAGCTGTTTTTT.

This clonotype was seen ten or more times. The rearrangement links TRBV28 to TRBJ2-7, with D possibly being TRBD1 or TRBD2 (5 bases each). This CDR3 is 14 amino acids long. V lost 5 bases and J lost 5, with 16 bases in between. Germline V lookup: CDR1 MDHEN, CDR2 SYDVKM. The CDR3 spells CASSKEQEVHEQYF. The CDR3 DNA sequence: TGTGCCAGCAGTAAGGAACAGGAGGTCCACGAGCAGTACTTC.

This chain connects TRBV7-6 to TRBJ2-3, with unresolved D. The CDR3 is 15 residues long. Germline V CDR1 and CDR2: SGHVS, FNYEAQ. V was shortened by 0 bases and J by 1 base, with 8 bases between the two germline ends. The DNA for the CDR3 is TGTGCCAGCAGCTTAGCGCAGGTCGGCACAGATACGCAGTATTTT. It encodes CASSLAQVGTDTQYF. Variable domain in full (rest from reference TRBV7-6 and TRBJ2-3): GAGVSQSPRYKVTKRGQDVALRCDPISGHVSLYWYRQALGQGPEFLTYFNYEAQQDKSGLPNDRFSAERPEGSISTLTIQRTEQRDSAMYRCASSLAQVGTDTQYFGPGTRLTVL.

Ten or more counts support this clonotype. V is TRBV12-3 or TRBV12-4 and J is TRBJ2-5; D tentatively fits TRBD1 or TRBD2 (5 bases each). Trimming left V 0 bases short and J 7 bases short, with 15 bases between. The CDR3 loop spans 15 amino acids. This chain's CDR3 is CASSLAQGTRGTQYF. The DNA for the CDR3 is TGTGCCAGCAGTTTAGCGCAAGGGACCCGGGGGACCCAGTACTTC.

This clonotype was observed a few times. The rearrangement uses TRBV27 and TRBJ1-1; 7 positions agree with TRBD1. V dropped 3 bases and J dropped 0; count of bases not matched to a gene: 7. The germline CDR1 and CDR2 sequences are MNHEY and SMNVEV (reference sequence). The CDR3 is made up of 16 amino acids. This CDR3 reads CASSLGPTGVNTEAFF. As DNA, the CDR3 is TGTGCCAGCAGTTTGGGTCCCACAGGGGTGAACACTGAAGCTTTCTTT.

At least ten counts were recorded for this clonotype. The rearrangement links TRBV7-9 to TRBJ2-7; D not certain. The CDR3 loop spans 12 amino acids. Trimming removed 0 bases at V and 5 bases at J, with 5 bases between. Looked up from germline, CDR1 is SEHNR and CDR2 is FQNEAQ (reference sequence). The CDR3 is CASSLARNEQYF. CDR3 DNA: TGTGCCAGCAGCTTAGCGAGGAACGAGCAGTACTTC.

J is TRBJ2-4 and V is TRBV6-1, with 10 bases that match TRBD1. Germline loops: CDR1 MNHNS, CDR2 SASEGT. CDR3 length: 17 amino acids. The J segment lost 2 bases and the V segment lost 4 bases, leaving 8 bases of the junction unmatched. This chain's CDR3 is CASSAPTGGYTKNIQYF. Written as DNA, the CDR3 is TGTGCCAGCAGTGCACCGACAGGGGGCTATACCAAAAACATTCAGTACTTC.

This clonotype was seen at least ten times. The V and J genes are TRBV7-9 and TRBJ2-7; D is possibly TRBD2 (5 bases). The CDR3 covers 19 residues. V was pared by 2 bases and J by 3 bases, with 26 bases between. Germline CDR1 reads SEHNR; CDR2 reads FQNEAQ (reference sequence). DNA of the CDR3: TGTGCCAGCAGCTTACCCCCTTCCCGGGCGGGCCACACCAGCTACGAGCAGTACTTC. Translation: CASSLPPSRAGHTSYEQYF.

The genes are TRBV4-2 and TRBJ1-1; possibly TRBD1 for D (5 bases). Trimming removed 4 bases from V and 0 bases from J, with 9 bases in between. This CDR3 is 14 amino acids long. The germline V gene encodes CDR1 LGHNA and CDR2 YNFKEQ. The CDR3 bases are TGTGCCAGCAGCCGGGGGAGGGTGAACACTGAAGCTTTCTTT. Its translation is CASSRGRVNTEAFF.

This clonotype was recorded many times. The CDR3 sequence: CASTGTGAEGFF. CDR3 nucleotides: TGTGCCAGCACGGGGACAGGGGCTGAGGGTTTCTTT. This chain links TRBV6-1 with TRBJ1-1; 10 nucleotides agree with TRBD1. CDR1 is MNHNS, CDR2 SASEGT, per germline. The ends lost 7 bases at V and 13 bases at J; junction bases unmatched: 9. The CDR3 covers 12 residues.

This clonotype was counted ten times or more. The chain has TRBV6-1 and TRBJ2-7, with 7 bases fitting TRBD1. The CDR3 sequence is 15 residues long. The germline CDR1 and CDR2 sequences are MNHNS and SASEGT. Trimming cost V 7 bases and J 3 bases; bases outside gene matches: 12. Written as DNA, the CDR3 is TGTGCCAGCACCCTACCAGGGACAGCGAACTACGAGCAGTACTTC. Residues: CASTLPGTANYEQYF.

This clonotype was seen at least ten times. This chain joins TRBV29-1 and TRBJ2-7, with D possibly being TRBD1 (6 bases). CDR1 and CDR2 from the germline V gene are SQVTM and ANQGSEA. V shed 2 bases and J shed 0 bases, with 14 bases lying between them. The CDR3 has 15 amino acids. Here the CDR3 reads CSVESETGYSYEQYF. The DNA of the CDR3 is TGCAGCGTTGAATCGGAGACAGGATACTCCTACGAGCAGTACTTC.

With regard to this clonotype: A much larger clonotype is one base distant, so this may be a read error. This chain links TRBV20-1 with TRBJ2-7, with 7 bases lining up with TRBD2. V lost 0 bases and J lost 7; bases outside the gene matches: 18. Germline CDR1 DFQATT, CDR2 SNEGSKA (reference sequence). The CDR3 sequence is 17 residues long. The CDR3 region is CSARDPIASGIYNEQYF. In nucleotides, the CDR3 is TGCAGTGCTAGAGACCCCATCGCTAGCGGCATCTACAATGAGCAGTACTTC.

The rearrangement links TRBV5-1 to TRBJ2-1; TRBD2 aligns across 11 bases. The CDR3 covers 16 residues. Germline V lookup: CDR1 SGHRS, CDR2 YFSETQ. Trimming at V came to 4 bases and at J to 9 bases, leaving 12 bases not matched to a gene. CDR3 sequence (DNA): TGCGCCAGCAGCCTGACCGGGACTAGCGGTGCCAGTGAGCAGTTCTTC. Its protein product is CASSLTGTSGASEQFF.

The genes are TRBV10-1 and TRBJ2-2, with D hard to call. The V end lost 6 bases, the J end lost 1 base, and 6 bases lay between the germline ends. Per germline, CDR1 WNHNN and CDR2 SYGVQD (reference sequence). CDR3 length: 13 residues. In DNA, the CDR3 is TGCGCCAGCAGAGACATGAACACCGGGGAGCTGTTTTTT. Translation gives CASRDMNTGELFF.

Turning to this clonotype: The junction does not match germline at one end; this may be a read error. Here the CDR3 DNA reads TGTGCCAGCAGCCCTCCCCTCCGTGACTGTCACTTC. Residues: CASSPPLRDCHF. V usage is TRBV6-1 and J usage is TRBJ2-1, with D unresolved. This CDR3 has 12 amino acids. Germline CDR1 is MNHNS and CDR2 is SASEGT.